This T cell receptor beta chain derives from a study of STAT5B mutations in CD4+ large granular lymphocyte leukemia. As for the study in general: Healthy donors showed HLA-associated enrichment of the CDR3 'QG' motif. Points from the study as a whole: No patients shared main leukemic clonotypes, though less than 30% appeared at low frequency elsewhere. Top patient clones used TRBV06 genes more often: 8/27 versus 2/35 in controls.

Remarks on this clone: The antigen is undetermined.

V was trimmed by 1 base and J by 2 bases, leaving 11 bases between them. The CDR3 spans 15 residues. The germline V gene encodes CDR1 LGHNA and CDR2 YSLEER. This was a survey-level run. Libraries were prepared by immunoSEQ multiplex PCR; TCRdb keeps only in-frame clonotypes and omits some of them. The sample carries 25,000 to 40,000 clones, roughly four fifths recorded once. The sequencing sample was made of CD4+ T cells from blood buffy coats. The receptor comes from a human donor in good health. The chain is built from TRBV4-3 and TRBJ1-2, with D perhaps matching TRBD1 (5 bases). CDR3 nucleotides: TGCGCCAGCAGCCAAGCAGCCGGGGGGAACTATGGCTACACCTTC. This translates into CASSQAAGGNYGYTF.